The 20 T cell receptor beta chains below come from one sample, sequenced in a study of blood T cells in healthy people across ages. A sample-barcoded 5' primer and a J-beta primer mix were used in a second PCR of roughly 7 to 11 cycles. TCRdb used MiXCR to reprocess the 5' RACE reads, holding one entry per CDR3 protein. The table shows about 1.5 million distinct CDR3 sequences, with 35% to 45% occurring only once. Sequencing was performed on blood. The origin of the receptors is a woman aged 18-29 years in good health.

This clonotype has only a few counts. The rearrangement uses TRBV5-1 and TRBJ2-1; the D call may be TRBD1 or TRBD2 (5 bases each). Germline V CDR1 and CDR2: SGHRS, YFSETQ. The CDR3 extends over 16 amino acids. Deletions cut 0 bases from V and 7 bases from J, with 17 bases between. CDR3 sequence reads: CASSLASGTRGNEQFF. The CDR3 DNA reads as TGCGCCAGCAGCTTGGCGTCTGGGACGCGTGGGAATGAGCAGTTCTTC.

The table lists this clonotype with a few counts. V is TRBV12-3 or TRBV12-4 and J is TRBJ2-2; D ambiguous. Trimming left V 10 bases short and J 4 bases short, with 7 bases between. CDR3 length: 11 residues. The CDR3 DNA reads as TGTGCCACCCTTTCCACCGGGGAGCTGTTTTTT. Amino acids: CATLSTGELFF.

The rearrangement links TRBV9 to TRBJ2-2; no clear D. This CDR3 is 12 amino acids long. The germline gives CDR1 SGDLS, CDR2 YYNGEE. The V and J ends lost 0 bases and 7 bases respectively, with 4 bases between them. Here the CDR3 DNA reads TGTGCCAGCAGCGTAGATGACGGGGAGCTGTTTTTT. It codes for CASSVDDGELFF. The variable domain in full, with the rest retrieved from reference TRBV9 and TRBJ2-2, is DSGVTQTPKHLITATGQRVTLRCSPRSGDLSVYWYQQSLDQGLQFLIQYYNGEERAKGNILERFSAQQFPDLHSELNLSSLELGDSALYFCASSVDDGELFFGEGSRLTVL.

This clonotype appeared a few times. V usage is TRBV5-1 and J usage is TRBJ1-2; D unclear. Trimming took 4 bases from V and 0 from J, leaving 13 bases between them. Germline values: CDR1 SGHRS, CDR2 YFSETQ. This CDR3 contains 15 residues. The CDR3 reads CASSQRAAANYGYTF. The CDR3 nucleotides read TGCGCCAGCAGCCAGAGGGCAGCTGCTAACTATGGCTACACCTTC.

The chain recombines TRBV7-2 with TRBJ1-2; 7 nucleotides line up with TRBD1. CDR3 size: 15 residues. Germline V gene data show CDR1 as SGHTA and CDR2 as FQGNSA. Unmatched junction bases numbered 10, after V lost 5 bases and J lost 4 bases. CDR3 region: CASSGRDSVFYGYTF. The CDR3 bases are TGTGCCAGCAGCGGGCGGGACAGCGTATTCTATGGCTACACCTTC.

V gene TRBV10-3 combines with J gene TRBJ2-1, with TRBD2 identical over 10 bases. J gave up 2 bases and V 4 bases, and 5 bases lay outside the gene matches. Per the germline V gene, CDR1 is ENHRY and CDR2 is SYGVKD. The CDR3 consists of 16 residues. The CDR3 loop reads CAISVSSGGTYNEQFF. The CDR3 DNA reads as TGTGCCATCAGTGTCTCTAGCGGGGGAACCTACAATGAGCAGTTCTTC.

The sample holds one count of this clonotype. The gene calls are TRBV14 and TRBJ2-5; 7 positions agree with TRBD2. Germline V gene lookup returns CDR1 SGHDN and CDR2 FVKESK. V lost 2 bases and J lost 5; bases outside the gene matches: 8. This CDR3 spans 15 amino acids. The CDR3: CASSQSFRTRETQYF. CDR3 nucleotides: TGTGCCAGCAGCCAATCTTTCAGGACTAGGGAGACCCAGTACTTC.

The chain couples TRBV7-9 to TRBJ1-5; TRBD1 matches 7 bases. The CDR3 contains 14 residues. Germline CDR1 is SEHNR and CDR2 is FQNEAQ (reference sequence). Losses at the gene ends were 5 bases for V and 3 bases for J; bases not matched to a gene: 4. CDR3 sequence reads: CASSDGTANQPQHF. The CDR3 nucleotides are TGTGCCAGCAGCGATGGGACAGCCAATCAGCCCCAGCATTTT.

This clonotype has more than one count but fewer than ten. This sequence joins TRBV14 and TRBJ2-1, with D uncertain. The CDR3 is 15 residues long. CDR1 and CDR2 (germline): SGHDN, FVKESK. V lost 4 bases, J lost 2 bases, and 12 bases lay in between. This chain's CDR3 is CASSRESRPYNEQFF. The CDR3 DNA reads TGTGCCAGCAGCCGGGAATCTCGGCCCTACAATGAGCAGTTCTTC.

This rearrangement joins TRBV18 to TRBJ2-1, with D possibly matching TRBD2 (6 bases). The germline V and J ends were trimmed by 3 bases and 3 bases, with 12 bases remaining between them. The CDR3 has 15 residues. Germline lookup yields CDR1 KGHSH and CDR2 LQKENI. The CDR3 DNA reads TGTGCCAGCTCACCCTTGGTAGCGGACTACAATGAGCAGTTCTTC. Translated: CASSPLVADYNEQFF.

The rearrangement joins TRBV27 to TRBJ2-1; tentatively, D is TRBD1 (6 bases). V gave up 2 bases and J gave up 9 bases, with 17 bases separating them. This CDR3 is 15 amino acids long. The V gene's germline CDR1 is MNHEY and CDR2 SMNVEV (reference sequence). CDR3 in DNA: TGTGCCAGCAGTTTACTCGGCAGGGACATGGGTGAGCAGTTCTTC. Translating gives CASSLLGRDMGEQFF.

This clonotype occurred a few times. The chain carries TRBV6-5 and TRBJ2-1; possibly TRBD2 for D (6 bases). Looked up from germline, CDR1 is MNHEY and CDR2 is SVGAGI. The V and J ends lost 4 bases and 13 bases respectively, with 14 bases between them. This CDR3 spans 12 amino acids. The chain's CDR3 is CASSSPTRVQFF. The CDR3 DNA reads TGTGCCAGCAGTTCACCGACTAGGGTTCAGTTCTTC.

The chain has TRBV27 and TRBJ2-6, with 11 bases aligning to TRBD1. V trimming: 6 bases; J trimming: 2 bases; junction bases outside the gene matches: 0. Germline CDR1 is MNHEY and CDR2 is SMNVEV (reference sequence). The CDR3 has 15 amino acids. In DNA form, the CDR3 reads TGTGCCAGCAGGGGACAGGGGGCTGGGGCCAACGTCCTGACTTTC. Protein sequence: CASRGQGAGANVLTF. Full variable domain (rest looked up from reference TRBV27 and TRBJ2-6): EAQVTQNPRYLITVTGKKLTVTCSQNMNHEYMSWYRQDPGLGLRQIYYSMNVEVTDKGDVPEGYKVSRKEKRNFPLILESPSPNQTSLYFCASRGQGAGANVLTFGAGSRLTVL.

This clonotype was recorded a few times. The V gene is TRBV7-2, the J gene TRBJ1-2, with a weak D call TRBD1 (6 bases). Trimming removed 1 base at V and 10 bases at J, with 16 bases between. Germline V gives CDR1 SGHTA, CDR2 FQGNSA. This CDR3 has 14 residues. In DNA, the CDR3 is TGTGCCAGCAGCTTAGGTGGACAGAGACGGGACTACACCTTC. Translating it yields CASSLGGQRRDYTF.

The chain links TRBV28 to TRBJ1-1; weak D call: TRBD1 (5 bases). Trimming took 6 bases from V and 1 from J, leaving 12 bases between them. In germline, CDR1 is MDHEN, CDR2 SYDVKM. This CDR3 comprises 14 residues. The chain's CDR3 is CASSPGPRNTEAFF. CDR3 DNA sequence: TGTGCCAGCAGCCCGGGGCCCAGGAACACTGAAGCTTTCTTT. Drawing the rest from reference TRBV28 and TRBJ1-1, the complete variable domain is DVKVTQSSRYLVKRTGEKVFLECVQDMDHENMFWYRQDPGLGLRLIYFSYDVKMKEKGDIPEGYSVSREKKERFSLILESASTNQTSMYLCASSPGPRNTEAFFGQGTRLTVV.

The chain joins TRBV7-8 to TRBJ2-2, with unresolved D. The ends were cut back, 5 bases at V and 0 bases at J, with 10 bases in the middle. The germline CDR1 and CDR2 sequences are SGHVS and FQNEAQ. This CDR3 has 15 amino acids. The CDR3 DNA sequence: TGTGCCAGCAGCCCAGTACAACCGAACACCGGGGAGCTGTTTTTT. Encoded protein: CASSPVQPNTGELFF.

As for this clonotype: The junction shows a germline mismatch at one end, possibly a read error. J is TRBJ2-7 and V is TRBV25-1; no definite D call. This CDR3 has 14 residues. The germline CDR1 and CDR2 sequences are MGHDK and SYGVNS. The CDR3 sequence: CASRTHGPYYEQSF. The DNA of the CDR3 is TGTGCCAGCAGAACCCATGGGCCCTACTACGAGCAGTCCTTC.

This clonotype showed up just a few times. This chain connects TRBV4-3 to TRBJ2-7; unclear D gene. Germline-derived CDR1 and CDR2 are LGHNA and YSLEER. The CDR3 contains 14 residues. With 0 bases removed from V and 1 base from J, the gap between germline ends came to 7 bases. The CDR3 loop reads CASSQERRSYEQYF. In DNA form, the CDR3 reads TGCGCCAGCAGCCAAGAGAGGCGATCCTACGAGCAGTACTTC.

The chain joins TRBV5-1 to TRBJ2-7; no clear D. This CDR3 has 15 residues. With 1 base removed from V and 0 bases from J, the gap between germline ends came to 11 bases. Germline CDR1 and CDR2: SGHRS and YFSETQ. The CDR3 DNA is TGCGCCAGCAGCTTGAACCCGTCTAACTCCTACGAGCAGTACTTC. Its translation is CASSLNPSNSYEQYF.

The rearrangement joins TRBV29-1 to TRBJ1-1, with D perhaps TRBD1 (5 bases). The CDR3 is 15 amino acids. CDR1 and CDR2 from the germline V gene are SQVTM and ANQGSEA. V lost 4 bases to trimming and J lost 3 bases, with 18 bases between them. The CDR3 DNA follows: TGCAGCGTTGTGGGGCGCGGGGTCTGGGACACTGAAGCTTTCTTT. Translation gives CSVVGRGVWDTEAFF.